Presented here are 24 T cell receptor beta chains from one specimen sequenced in a study of shared clonotypes between healthy human individuals. Libraries were prepared by immunoSEQ multiplex PCR; TCRdb keeps only in-frame clonotypes and omits some of them. This table has over 2 million clones, around 92% appearing once. The sequencing input was naive CD4+ T cells from PBMCs. Subset of the sample: CD45RA+ positively selected. The source is a man younger than 30 in good health. Some clones in this sample may be carry-over from other donors' samples.

V is TRBV7-9 and J is TRBJ1-2, with 7 bases lining up with TRBD1. The germline V gene has CDR1 SEHNR and CDR2 FQNEAQ (reference sequence). The CDR3 length is 15 residues. J was trimmed by 2 bases and V by 4 bases; bases with no gene match: 7. The CDR3 DNA follows: TGTGCCAGCAGCTCACCCGGACAGGAAAACTATGGCTACACCTTC. It is translated as CASSSPGQENYGYTF.

The chain recombines TRBV7-9 with TRBJ2-3, with 12 nucleotides matching TRBD2. V lost 2 bases to trimming and J lost 0 bases; unmatched junction nucleotides: 6. This CDR3 is 18 amino acids long. Per germline, CDR1 SEHNR and CDR2 FQNEAQ (reference sequence). CDR3 nucleotides: TGTGCCAGCAGCTTAATAAGGACTAGCGGGACTAGCACAGATACGCAGTATTTT. It yields the protein CASSLIRTSGTSTDTQYF.

The V call is TRBV19, the J call TRBJ1-1; TRBD1 is a possible D gene (5 bases). Germline CDR1 LNHDA, CDR2 SQIVND (reference sequence). The ends were cut back, 5 bases at V and 7 bases at J, with 20 bases in the middle. This CDR3 is 15 amino acids long. CDR3 bases: TGTGCCAGTAGTTTCCCGGGGCCCTTGGGCAGTGAAGCTTTCTTT. The encoded protein is CASSFPGPLGSEAFF.

The chain is built from TRBV5-1 and TRBJ2-3; 9 bases fit TRBD2. The junction had 12 bases not matched to a gene; V was cut back by 4 bases and J by 6 bases. Germline lookup yields CDR1 SGHRS and CDR2 YFSETQ. This CDR3 region has 16 residues. CDR3 DNA sequence: TGCGCCAGCAGCATCGGGACTAGCCGCCTGGTGGATACGCAGTATTTT. Translated, it gives CASSIGTSRLVDTQYF.

The chain uses TRBV5-1 and TRBJ1-3; 9 bases are shared with TRBD1. The CDR3 totals 16 residues. Per germline, CDR1 SGHRS and CDR2 YFSETQ. V lost 1 base to trimming and J lost 2 bases; unmatched junction nucleotides: 4. DNA for the CDR3: TGCGCCAGCAGCTTGCTAACAGGGGGCACTGGAAACACCATATATTTT. Translation gives CASSLLTGGTGNTIYF.

The J gene is TRBJ2-2, the V gene TRBV9, with 7 bases identical to TRBD1. The V gene's germline CDR1 is SGDLS and CDR2 YYNGEE. V lost 3 bases, J lost 0 bases, and 8 bases stayed unmatched. This CDR3 has 17 amino acids. The CDR3 nucleotides are TGTGCCAGCAGCGCATCGCCCGGGACAGCGAACACCGGGGAGCTGTTTTTT. This codes for CASSASPGTANTGELFF.

J is TRBJ2-3 and V is TRBV19; TRBD1 might be the D (6 bases). CDR3 length equals 13 residues. V was shortened by 9 bases and J by 9 bases, with 19 bases between the two germline ends. Looked up from germline, CDR1 is LNHDA and CDR2 is SQIVND (reference sequence). As DNA, the CDR3 is TGTGCCAGCGTTAAGGTGGGGGCTGAGACGCAGTATTTT. This sequence encodes CASVKVGAETQYF.

The rearrangement links TRBV2 to TRBJ1-2; 10 bases align to TRBD1. The CDR3 covers 12 residues. Trimming removed 10 bases from V and 6 bases from J; junction bases left unmatched: 5. The germline CDR1 and CDR2 sequences are SNHLY and FYNNEI. The CDR3 DNA is TGTGCCACCGGGACAGGGGTGAATGGCTACACCTTC. This sequence encodes CATGTGVNGYTF.

This clone appeared once. The CDR3 DNA follows: TGCGCCAGCAGCTTCCTTCAGGGAAATGAGCAGTTCTTC. It translates to CASSFLQGNEQFF. J is TRBJ2-1 and V is TRBV5-1, with a possible D match to TRBD1 (5 bases). CDR3 size: 13 residues. V was trimmed by 2 bases and J by 7 bases, leaving 10 bases between them. Germline V CDR1 and CDR2: SGHRS, YFSETQ.

J is TRBJ2-1 and V is TRBV5-1; D gene uncertain. V was shortened by 3 bases and J by 0 bases, with 10 bases between the two germline ends. CDR1 and CDR2 (germline): SGHRS, YFSETQ. This CDR3 region has 15 residues. CDR3 sequence reads: CASSYADYSYNEQFF. As DNA, the CDR3 is TGCGCCAGCAGCTACGCGGATTACTCCTACAATGAGCAGTTCTTC.

This chain connects TRBV27 to TRBJ1-1; D gene unclear. Between the trimmed V and J ends, which lost 6 bases and 4 bases, there was a span of 15 bases. CDR1 MNHEY and CDR2 SMNVEV come from the germline V gene (reference sequence). The CDR3 runs to 14 residues. In DNA form, the CDR3 reads TGTGCCAGCAGCTCCGATAATCGGGGCACTGAAGCTTTCTTT. This translates into CASSSDNRGTEAFF.

The rearrangement links TRBV18 to TRBJ1-5; D gene uncertain. CDR3 length: 12 residues. V lost 6 bases and J 9 bases, leaving 12 bases between the germline ends. CDR1 and CDR2 from the germline V gene are KGHSH and LQKENI. The CDR3 sequence: CASSISQGPQHF. As DNA, the CDR3 is TGTGCCAGCTCCATAAGCCAAGGGCCCCAGCATTTT.

J is TRBJ2-1 and V is TRBV2, with unresolved D. Trimming took 2 bases from V and 6 from J, leaving 5 bases between them. Germline-derived CDR1 and CDR2 are SNHLY and FYNNEI. CDR3 length equals 12 residues. DNA of the CDR3: TGTGCCAGCAGTGAACGGAGCAATGAGCAGTTCTTC. It specifies CASSERSNEQFF.

The rearrangement links TRBV6-1 to TRBJ1-3; D remains ambiguous. The germline V and J ends were trimmed by 1 base and 0 bases, with 4 bases remaining between them. Germline V CDR1 and CDR2: MNHNS, SASEGT. The CDR3 contains 14 residues. The CDR3 DNA follows: TGTGCCAGCAGTGAAGGCCTCTCTGGAAACACCATATATTTT. It yields the protein CASSEGLSGNTIYF.

This chain's CDR3 is CASSESPARSDTQYF. The DNA for the CDR3 is TGCGCCAGCAGTGAGTCTCCCGCCAGGTCAGATACGCAGTATTTT. The genes are TRBV10-1 and TRBJ2-3; D is ambiguous. Between the trimmed V and J ends, which lost 0 bases and 4 bases, there was a span of 11 bases. The germline V gene encodes CDR1 WNHNN and CDR2 SYGVQD (reference sequence). The CDR3 runs to 15 residues.

The CDR3 spells CASSLRQGALGTEAFF. In DNA form, the CDR3 reads TGTGCCAGCAGCTTAAGGCAGGGGGCACTGGGCACTGAAGCTTTCTTT. This sequence joins TRBV7-2 and TRBJ1-1; 8 bases are a match to TRBD1. Losses at the gene ends were 2 bases for V and 4 bases for J; bases not matched to a gene: 9. This CDR3 is built from 16 residues. Germline V CDR1 and CDR2: SGHTA, FQGNSA. The entire variable domain, with the rest obtained from reference TRBV7-2 and TRBJ1-1, is as follows: GAGVSQSPSNKVTEKGKDVELRCDPISGHTALYWYRQSLGQGLEFLIYFQGNSAPDKSGLPSDRFSAERTGGSVSTLTIQRTQQEDSAVYLCASSLRQGALGTEAFFGQGTRLTVV.

The chain employs TRBV11-1 and TRBJ2-7; D is undetermined. CDR1 and CDR2 from the germline V gene are SGHAT and FQDESV (reference sequence). The CDR3 covers 12 residues. V lost 2 bases and J 7 bases, leaving 9 bases between the germline ends. CDR3 bases: TGTGCCAGCAGCTTAACGACGGCGGAGCAGTACTTC. Its translation: CASSLTTAEQYF.

This rearrangement joins TRBV7-2 to TRBJ1-6; D is unclear. V was cut by 1 base and J by 9 bases, with 4 bases left in between. Germline V lookup: CDR1 SGHTA, CDR2 FQGNSA. The CDR3 consists of 12 residues. The CDR3 region has the DNA TGTGCCAGCAGCTTAGAGGTTTCACCCCTCCACTTT. It is translated as CASSLEVSPLHF.

V gene TRBV2 combines with J gene TRBJ2-2; 7 nucleotides match TRBD1. The CDR3 has 14 amino acids. V shed 6 bases, J shed 4 bases, and the junction held 5 bases outside the gene matches. Looked up from germline, CDR1 is SNHLY and CDR2 is FYNNEI. CDR3 DNA: TGTGCCAGCAGCTGGGGACAGCCCACCGGGGAGCTGTTTTTT. It translates to CASSWGQPTGELFF.

V gene TRBV6-6 combines with J gene TRBJ1-5; TRBD1 is a possible D gene (5 bases). V lost 6 bases to trimming and J lost 3 bases, with 15 bases between them. The CDR3 spans 15 residues. Germline V gives CDR1 MNHNY, CDR2 SVGAGI (reference sequence). Written as DNA, the CDR3 is TGTGCCAGCAGGTTTGACAGTAGTTTCAATCAGCCCCAGCATTTT. Translating it yields CASRFDSSFNQPQHF.

V is TRBV11-2 and J is TRBJ2-1; maybe TRBD1 (5 bases). This CDR3 spans 14 amino acids. Germline CDR1 SGHAT, CDR2 FQNNGV. Trimming shortened V by 5 bases and J by 6 bases, and 14 bases separated the two germline ends. CDR3 DNA: TGTGCCAGCAGCCCGCGGCTCGACAGCAATGAGCAGTTCTTC. Protein product: CASSPRLDSNEQFF.

The genes are TRBV9 and TRBJ2-3; 10 positions agree with TRBD2. The germline V gene encodes CDR1 SGDLS and CDR2 YYNGEE. CDR3 length: 15 residues. Unmatched junction bases numbered 3, after V lost 1 base and J lost 4 bases. CDR3 in DNA: TGTGCCAGCAGCGTACTAGCGGGAGTTCCAGATACGCAGTATTTT. This sequence encodes CASSVLAGVPDTQYF.

V is TRBV4-1 and J is TRBJ1-3; D is ambiguous. Germline CDR1 MGHRA, CDR2 YSYEKL. The CDR3 is 14 amino acids. V was cut by 2 bases and J by 4 bases, with 9 bases left in between. CDR3 sequence reads: CASSQNSYGNTIYF. The CDR3 DNA reads TGCGCCAGCAGCCAAAACTCCTACGGAAACACCATATATTTT.

The chain joins TRBV5-1 to TRBJ2-1; D is undetermined. The V and J ends lost 2 bases and 4 bases respectively, with 7 bases between them. From germline, CDR1 is SGHRS and CDR2 YFSETQ. The CDR3 consists of 13 residues. This CDR3 reads CASSFEPYNEQFF. CDR3 nucleotide sequence: TGCGCCAGCAGCTTCGAGCCTTACAATGAGCAGTTCTTC.